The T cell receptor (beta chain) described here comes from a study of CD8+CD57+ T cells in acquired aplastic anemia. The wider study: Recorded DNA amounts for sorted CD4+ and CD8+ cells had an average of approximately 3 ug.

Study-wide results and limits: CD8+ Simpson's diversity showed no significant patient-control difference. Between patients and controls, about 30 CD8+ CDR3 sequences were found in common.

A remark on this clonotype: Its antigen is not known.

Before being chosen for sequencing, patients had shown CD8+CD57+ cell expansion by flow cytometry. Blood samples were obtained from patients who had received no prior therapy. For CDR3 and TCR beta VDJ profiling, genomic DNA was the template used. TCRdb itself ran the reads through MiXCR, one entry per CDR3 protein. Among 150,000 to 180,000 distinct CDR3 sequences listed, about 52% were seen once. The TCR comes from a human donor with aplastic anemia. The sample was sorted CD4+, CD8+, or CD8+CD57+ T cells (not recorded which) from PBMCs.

CDR3 residues: CAPRHPTNEKLFF. The DNA for the CDR3 is TGTGCCCCTCGCCATCCAACTAATGAAAAACTGTTTTTT. The chain carries TRBV10-3 and TRBJ1-4, with D unresolved. The CDR3 runs to 13 residues. V was clipped by 11 bases and J by 0 bases, with 10 bases between them. CDR1 is ENHRY, CDR2 SYGVKD, per germline.